The 4 T cell receptor beta chains below were found in one sample sequenced in a study of T cell responses to AZD1222 COVID-19 vaccine (dated by TCRdb to about 2021). Per the publication, the time point label means: baseline before first vaccination. Library preparation used the immunoSEQ multiplex PCR assay. TCRdb obtained this table from immuneACCESS and retained in-frame rearrangements with V and J assigned. These tables miss some clones; where compared with another copy, unresolved V genes account for less than half of the shortfall, and the remainder is unexplained. The sample data list roughly 120,000 clones, and more than 75% of these were observed just once. The top ten clones comprise roughly 1.2% of the sample. Material: peripheral blood, obtained on day 0 of AZD1222 vaccination. These receptors were obtained from an adult in good health.

The chain joins TRBV6-1 to TRBJ1-6; TRBD1 is a possible D gene (5 bases). The CDR3 totals 14 residues. Per the germline V gene, CDR1 is MNHNS and CDR2 is SASEGT. With 2 bases removed from V and 6 bases from J, the gap between germline ends came to 8 bases. The CDR3 DNA reads as TGTGCCAGCAGTGAACGGGGGGTTAATTCACCCCTCCACTTT. It is translated as CASSERGVNSPLHF.

This chain uses TRBV7-9 with TRBJ2-2; D is undetermined. Trimming stripped 1 base from V and 0 bases from J, with 6 bases between. Germline CDR1 and CDR2: SEHNR and FQNEAQ (reference sequence). CDR3 length: 15 amino acids. The CDR3: CASSLGAANTGELFF. In DNA, the CDR3 is TGTGCCAGCAGCTTAGGGGCAGCGAACACCGGGGAGCTGTTTTTT. Complete variable domain (other parts from reference TRBV7-9 and TRBJ2-2): DTGVSQNPRHKITKRGQNVTFRCDPISEHNRLYWYRQTLGQGPEFLTYFQNEAQLEKSRLLSDRFSAERPKGSFSTLEIQRTEQGDSAMYLCASSLGAANTGELFFGEGSRLTVL.

V is TRBV6-2 or TRBV6-3 and J is TRBJ2-2, with D possibly matching TRBD1 (6 bases). The CDR3 covers 18 residues. Germline CDR1 MNHEY, CDR2 SVGEGT. Trimming removed 2 bases from V and 0 bases from J, with 16 bases in between. Written as DNA, the CDR3 is TGTGCCAGCAGTTACCTTGCCCCGGGACACACGAACACCGGGGAGCTGTTTTTT. It specifies CASSYLAPGHTNTGELFF.

The chain couples TRBV27 to TRBJ2-7, with 9 bases aligning to TRBD2. V shed 0 bases and J 2 bases; nucleotides not matched to a gene: 2. CDR1 and CDR2 from the germline V gene are MNHEY and SMNVEV (reference sequence). This CDR3 is 15 amino acids long. CDR3 amino acids: CASSLSGGGAYEQYF. The DNA of the CDR3 is TGTGCCAGCAGTTTATCAGGCGGGGGGGCCTACGAGCAGTACTTC.